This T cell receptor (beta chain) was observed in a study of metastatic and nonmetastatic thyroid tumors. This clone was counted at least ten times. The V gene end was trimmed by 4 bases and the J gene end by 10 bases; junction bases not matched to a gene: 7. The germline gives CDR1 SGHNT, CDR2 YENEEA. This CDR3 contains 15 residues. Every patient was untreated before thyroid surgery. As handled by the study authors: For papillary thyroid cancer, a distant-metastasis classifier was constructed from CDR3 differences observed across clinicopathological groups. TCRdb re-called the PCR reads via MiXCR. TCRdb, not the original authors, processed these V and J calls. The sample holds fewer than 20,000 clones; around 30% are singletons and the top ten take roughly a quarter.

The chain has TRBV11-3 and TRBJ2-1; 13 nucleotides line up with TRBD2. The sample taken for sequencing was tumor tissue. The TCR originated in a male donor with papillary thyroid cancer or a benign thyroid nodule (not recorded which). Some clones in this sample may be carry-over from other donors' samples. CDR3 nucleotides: TGTGCCAGCAGCTCTACTAGCGGGAGGGCCGGGGAGCAGTTCTTC. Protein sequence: CASSSTSGRAGEQFF.